This TCR beta chain was sequenced during a study of blood T cell repertoires in COVID-19. For the study at large: Sample material is recorded as cDNA or gDNA derived from T cells, B-cell-depleted T cells, or PBMCs.

Resolution of symptoms, clearance, or two negative PCRs was present in recovered Cohort 3 donors. In the source study's methods: Estimation of nucleated cell counts was performed using reference gene primer amplification. Sequencing used immunoSEQ multiplex PCR; TCRdb keeps in-frame clones, though not all of them. For V, J and clone size, that table is used; D and trimming come from the DNA. Seen here are some 160,000 clones, roughly 88% observed once, and the top ten hold approximately 6.6%. The J segment lost 4 bases and the V segment lost 1 base, leaving 15 bases of the junction unmatched. This CDR3 comprises 18 residues. Germline CDR1 MGHRA, CDR2 YSYEKL.

Sequences were obtained from PBMCs or T cells enriched from blood (not recorded which). This clonotype was sampled from a woman in her forties or fifties who had recovered from COVID-19. The chain links TRBV4-1 to TRBJ1-2, with TRBD1 matching over 7 bases. The CDR3 region is CASSQARDSSTSSYGYTF. The CDR3, as DNA: TGCGCCAGCAGCCAAGCCCGGGACAGCTCTACGTCTAGCTATGGCTACACCTTC.